The 29 T cell receptor beta chains below were found in one sample sequenced in a study of shared clonotypes between healthy human individuals. Profiling relied on immunoSEQ multiplex PCR, and the TCRdb table lists in-frame clones only, not all of them. Among roughly 2.1 million clones listed, 90% to 95% were seen once. CD45RO-negative, CCR7-selected cells formed the naive CD8 fraction, which excluded terminally differentiated effector memory CD45RA+ cells. The specimen was naive CD8+ T cells from PBMCs. These receptors were obtained from a young man in good health. Some clones in this sample may be carry-over from other donors' samples.

The V gene is TRBV7-9, the J gene TRBJ1-2; D remains ambiguous. The CDR3 consists of 14 residues. Germline V CDR1 and CDR2: SEHNR, FQNEAQ (reference sequence). Trimming took 5 bases from V and 3 from J, leaving 13 bases between them. The CDR3 DNA reads TGTGCCAGCAGCCTTTCCGGGGAGTACTATGGCTACACCTTC. It codes for CASSLSGEYYGYTF.

The chain carries TRBV5-1 and TRBJ2-7; D possibly corresponds to TRBD2 (6 bases). The ends were cut back, 0 bases at V and 3 bases at J, with 13 bases in the middle. Germline V gene lookup returns CDR1 SGHRS and CDR2 YFSETQ. This CDR3 is 15 amino acids long. CDR3 bases: TGCGCCAGCAGCTTGGGCGCGGAGGGAGTCTACGAGCAGTACTTC. Translating it yields CASSLGAEGVYEQYF.

The chain uses TRBV15 and TRBJ2-3; the D is unclear. Germline assignment: CDR1 LNHNV and CDR2 YYDKDF (reference sequence). Trimming left V 1 base short and J 5 bases short, with 7 bases between. The CDR3 extends over 13 amino acids. CDR3 sequence: CATSRGWGDTQYF. The CDR3 coding sequence is TGTGCCACCAGCAGAGGGTGGGGAGATACGCAGTATTTT.

This chain connects TRBV7-9 to TRBJ2-5; D might be TRBD1 (6 bases). Trimming pared 6 bases from V and 0 bases from J, leaving 14 bases between. This CDR3 spans 15 amino acids. Per germline, CDR1 SEHNR and CDR2 FQNEAQ (reference sequence). The CDR3 region is CASSSPDRYQETQYF. The CDR3 nucleotides are TGTGCCAGCAGTTCCCCTGACAGGTACCAAGAGACCCAGTACTTC.

About this clone: Different DNA sequences within this sample yield the same CDR3. The chain uses TRBV4-3 and TRBJ2-2; possible D gene TRBD1, 5 bases. This CDR3 spans 15 amino acids. V gave up 1 base and J gave up 5 bases, with 11 bases separating them. From germline, CDR1 is LGHNA and CDR2 YSLEER. This chain's CDR3 is CASSQGQGGTGELFF. The CDR3 DNA sequence: TGCGCCAGCAGCCAAGGCCAGGGTGGTACCGGGGAGCTGTTTTTT.

This sequence joins TRBV5-5 and TRBJ2-3, with 10 bases matching TRBD2. V shed 2 bases, J shed 4 bases, and the junction held 10 bases outside the gene matches. The CDR3 length is 17 residues. Germline V gives CDR1 SGHKS, CDR2 YYEKEE (reference sequence). The CDR3 protein is CASSLPSLAGEADTQYF. CDR3 in DNA: TGTGCCAGCAGCTTACCCTCCCTAGCGGGAGAGGCAGATACGCAGTATTTT.

Worth noting for this clone: Other nucleotide sequences in the sample specify the same CDR3. CDR3 loop: CASSIDDEETQYF. The CDR3 bases are TGTGCCAGTAGTATAGACGATGAAGAGACCCAGTACTTC. V and J are TRBV19 and TRBJ2-5; the D is unclear. Trimming took off 0 bases at V and 3 bases at J, with 5 bases between the two ends. CDR1 LNHDA and CDR2 SQIVND come from the germline V gene (reference sequence). The CDR3 sequence is 13 residues long.

V and J are TRBV5-8 and TRBJ1-1, with unresolved D. Germline V gives CDR1 SGHTS, CDR2 YDEGEE. Trimming left V 7 bases short and J 0 bases short, with 10 bases between. This CDR3 comprises 13 residues. The CDR3 is CASLPNLNTEAFF. CDR3 in DNA: TGTGCCAGCCTGCCGAACTTGAACACTGAAGCTTTCTTT.

This rearrangement joins TRBV7-8 to TRBJ2-1; unclear D gene. Trimming left V 3 bases short and J 5 bases short, with 11 bases between. CDR1 and CDR2 from the germline V gene are SGHVS and FQNEAQ. This CDR3 region has 14 residues. CDR3 nucleotides: TGTGCCAGCAGCTTCCCAGACGGCCACAATGAGCAGTTCTTC. This sequence encodes CASSFPDGHNEQFF.

The rearrangement uses TRBV7-9 and TRBJ2-7; D may be TRBD2 (6 bases). CDR3 length: 16 amino acids. Trimming removed 2 bases from V and 0 bases from J, with 14 bases in between. Germline V gene sequence: CDR1 SEHNR, CDR2 FQNEAQ (reference sequence). CDR3 region: CASSLPVAEGSYEQYF. CDR3 coding DNA: TGTGCCAGCAGCTTACCGGTCGCGGAGGGCTCCTACGAGCAGTACTTC.

This chain links TRBV27 with TRBJ2-7; 9 nucleotides align to TRBD1. Trimming took 5 bases from V and 4 from J; bases not matched to a gene: 12. The germline V gene encodes CDR1 MNHEY and CDR2 SMNVEV (reference sequence). The CDR3 runs 16 residues. DNA for the CDR3: TGTGCCAGCAGTCCGGCGCCGGGGACAGGGCTATACGAGCAGTACTTC. Its protein product is CASSPAPGTGLYEQYF.

DNA for the CDR3: TGTGCCAGTAGTATCCAGGGGGAGGGCACCGGGGAGCTGTTTTTT. Translating gives CASSIQGEGTGELFF. The rearrangement links TRBV19 to TRBJ2-2, with D possibly called TRBD1 or TRBD2 (7 bases each). Germline CDR1 is LNHDA and CDR2 is SQIVND (reference sequence). The ends were cut back, 3 bases at V and 4 bases at J, with 12 bases in the middle. The CDR3 runs to 15 residues. The full variable domain, with the rest looked up from reference TRBV19 and TRBJ2-2, is DGGITQSPKYLFRKEGQNVTLSCEQNLNHDAMYWYRQDPGQGLRLIYYSQIVNDFQKGDIAEGYSVSREKKESFPLTVTSAQKNPTAFYLCASSIQGEGTGELFFGEGSRLTVL.

The gene calls are TRBV5-4 and TRBJ2-2, with D tentatively TRBD1 (5 bases). Deletions cut 7 bases from V and 4 bases from J, with 11 bases between. The CDR3 has 13 amino acids. Germline assignment: CDR1 SGHNT and CDR2 YYREEE (reference sequence). CDR3 in amino acids: CASRQGTTGELFF. The CDR3, as DNA: TGTGCCAGCCGGCAGGGTACCACCGGGGAGCTGTTTTTT.

The rearrangement joins TRBV5-5 to TRBJ2-4; 10 nucleotides line up with TRBD2. This CDR3 region has 17 residues. Per germline, CDR1 SGHKS and CDR2 YYEKEE (reference sequence). J was trimmed by 0 bases and V by 1 base; bases with no gene match: 4. CDR3 coding DNA: TGTGCCAGCAGCTTGCCTAGCGGGAGTGGAGCCAAAAACATTCAGTACTTC. Its protein is CASSLPSGSGAKNIQYF.

This clone was observed once. Other nucleotide sequences in the sample specify the same CDR3. The genes are TRBV7-9 and TRBJ1-2; D gene unclear. Trimming took off 3 bases at V and 2 bases at J, with 7 bases between the two ends. This CDR3 has 13 residues. Germline V gene data show CDR1 as SEHNR and CDR2 as FQNEAQ (reference sequence). As DNA, the CDR3 is TGTGCCAGCAGCTTCGGCGGGAACTATGGCTACACCTTC. It codes for CASSFGGNYGYTF.

In nucleotides, the CDR3 is TGTGCCAGCAGTGAACGGACCGGTGGCCACAATGAGCAGTTCTTC. Translating gives CASSERTGGHNEQFF. This chain uses TRBV2 with TRBJ2-1; D is ambiguous. Trimming removed 2 bases at V and 5 bases at J, with 13 bases between. CDR3 length equals 15 residues. In germline, CDR1 is SNHLY, CDR2 FYNNEI.

The V and J genes are TRBV5-4 and TRBJ2-1; 8 bases are shared with TRBD2. Looked up from germline, CDR1 is SGHNT and CDR2 is YYREEE (reference sequence). The CDR3 runs 12 residues. Trimming cost V 3 bases and J 15 bases; bases outside gene matches: 8. The CDR3 loop is CASSYSGKGLFF. The CDR3 bases are TGTGCCAGCAGCTATAGCGGGAAAGGGCTGTTCTTC. Based on the CDR3 plus reference TRBV5-4 and TRBJ2-1, the full variable domain is ETGVTQSPTHLIKTRGQQVTLRCSSQSGHNTVSWYQQALGQGPQFIFQYYREEENGRGNFPPRFSGLQFPNYSSELNVNALELDDSALYLCASSYSGKGLFFGPGTRLTVL.

This clone was recorded only once. The chain carries TRBV14 and TRBJ2-1; the D call may be TRBD1 or TRBD2 (5 bases each). The germline V gene encodes CDR1 SGHDN and CDR2 FVKESK. V lost 0 bases, J lost 8 bases, and 11 bases lay in between. The CDR3 is 14 amino acids. Written as DNA, the CDR3 is TGTGCCAGCAGCCAAGATTGGGGGACGGATGAGCAGTTCTTC. Translation: CASSQDWGTDEQFF. Complete variable domain (other parts from reference TRBV14 and TRBJ2-1): EAGVTQFPSHSVIEKGQTVTLRCDPISGHDNLYWYRRVMGKEIKFLLHFVKESKQDESGMPNNRFLAERTGGTYSTLKVQPAELEDSGVYFCASSQDWGTDEQFFGPGTRLTVL.

The gene calls are TRBV5-5 and TRBJ1-2, with unresolved D. Trimming cost V 3 bases and J 2 bases, with 20 bases left between them. The germline gives CDR1 SGHKS, CDR2 YYEKEE (reference sequence). The CDR3 extends over 17 amino acids. As DNA, the CDR3 is TGTGCCAGCAGCTCCTCTTTGATTCAGACCCAAAACTATGGCTACACCTTC. This codes for CASSSSLIQTQNYGYTF.

This rearrangement joins TRBV7-9 to TRBJ2-1, with a tentative D call TRBD2 (7 bases). From germline, CDR1 is SEHNR and CDR2 FQNEAQ (reference sequence). V was trimmed by 5 bases and J by 7 bases, leaving 24 bases between them. There are 17 residues in the CDR3. CDR3 sequence: CASSPNAWREGVNEQFF. The CDR3 coding sequence is TGTGCCAGCAGCCCAAACGCCTGGAGGGAGGGGGTTAATGAGCAGTTCTTC. The full variable domain, completed using reference TRBV7-9 and TRBJ2-1, is DTGVSQNPRHKITKRGQNVTFRCDPISEHNRLYWYRQTLGQGPEFLTYFQNEAQLEKSRLLSDRFSAERPKGSFSTLEIQRTEQGDSAMYLCASSPNAWREGVNEQFFGPGTRLTVL.

The chain links TRBV7-9 to TRBJ2-7, with a possible D match to TRBD1 (6 bases). Germline CDR1 reads SEHNR; CDR2 reads FQNEAQ (reference sequence). CDR3 length: 12 amino acids. The germline V and J ends were trimmed by 5 bases and 6 bases, with 11 bases remaining between them. CDR3 nucleotides: TGTGCCAGCAGCGAATCAGGGGTCGAGCAGTACTTC. It encodes CASSESGVEQYF.

V gene TRBV4-1 combines with J gene TRBJ2-7, with 7 bases aligning to TRBD1. The CDR3 extends over 15 amino acids. CDR1 and CDR2 from the germline V gene are MGHRA and YSYEKL. The V and J ends lost 1 base and 2 bases, in that order; junction bases with no gene match: 5. CDR3 sequence: CASSQGSTGTYEQYF. CDR3 nucleotide sequence: TGCGCCAGCAGCCAAGGGTCGACAGGGACCTACGAGCAGTACTTC.

The chain has TRBV12-5 and TRBJ1-2, with no clear D. The ends were cut back, 3 bases at V and 4 bases at J, with 9 bases in the middle. Germline loops: CDR1 LGHNT, CDR2 FRNRAP. The CDR3 has 13 amino acids. In DNA form, the CDR3 reads TGTGCTAGTGGTTTATCCACGGGCTATGGCTACACCTTC. Residues: CASGLSTGYGYTF.

The genes are TRBV19 and TRBJ2-5; TRBD1 might be the D (5 bases). V was trimmed by 6 bases and J by 3 bases, leaving 20 bases between them. CDR1 LNHDA and CDR2 SQIVND come from the germline V gene (reference sequence). The CDR3 covers 16 residues. CDR3 residues: CASRPQSRAGKETQYF. The CDR3 DNA sequence: TGTGCCAGTAGGCCCCAATCTCGGGCAGGGAAAGAGACCCAGTACTTC.

The chain joins TRBV9 to TRBJ1-1; D call uncertain. The CDR3 totals 12 residues. Germline V lookup: CDR1 SGDLS, CDR2 YYNGEE. Trimming pared 3 bases from V and 2 bases from J, leaving 5 bases between. CDR3 coding DNA: TGTGCCAGCAGCGAGTACAACACTGAAGCTTTCTTT. Translating gives CASSEYNTEAFF. The full variable domain, completed using reference TRBV9 and TRBJ1-1, is DSGVTQTPKHLITATGQRVTLRCSPRSGDLSVYWYQQSLDQGLQFLIQYYNGEERAKGNILERFSAQQFPDLHSELNLSSLELGDSALYFCASSEYNTEAFFGQGTRLTVV.

The J gene is TRBJ2-2, the V gene TRBV27; no reliable D call. The CDR3 sequence is 13 residues long. V was pared by 5 bases and J by 6 bases, with 10 bases between. The germline V gene encodes CDR1 MNHEY and CDR2 SMNVEV (reference sequence). CDR3 region: CASSPRTPGELFF. The CDR3 DNA reads as TGTGCCAGCAGTCCTCGTACCCCCGGGGAGCTGTTTTTT.

This chain connects TRBV11-2 to TRBJ2-7; possible D gene TRBD1, 7 bases. The ends were cut back, 8 bases at V and 3 bases at J, with 11 bases in the middle. CDR1 and CDR2 (germline): SGHAT, FQNNGV. The CDR3 length is 12 residues. The CDR3 DNA sequence: TGTGCCAGCTCAGGGGGGCACTACGAGCAGTACTTC. It is translated as CASSGGHYEQYF.

The chain recombines TRBV2 with TRBJ2-3; TRBD2 matches at 16 bases. The CDR3 sequence is 18 residues long. Per germline, CDR1 SNHLY and CDR2 FYNNEI. The ends lost 5 bases at V and 6 bases at J; junction bases unmatched: 11. CDR3 protein: CASSSGPGLAGGGDTQYF. CDR3 nucleotide sequence: TGTGCCAGCAGTTCCGGTCCGGGACTAGCGGGAGGGGGGGATACGCAGTATTTT.

The rearrangement uses TRBV5-6 and TRBJ2-1; D might be TRBD2 (6 bases). Trimming took 2 bases from V and 4 from J, leaving 13 bases between them. Looked up from germline, CDR1 is SGHDT and CDR2 is YYEEEE. There are 15 residues in the CDR3. The CDR3 loop is CASSFPDSGYNEQFF. In DNA form, the CDR3 reads TGTGCCAGCAGCTTTCCTGATAGCGGATACAATGAGCAGTTCTTC.